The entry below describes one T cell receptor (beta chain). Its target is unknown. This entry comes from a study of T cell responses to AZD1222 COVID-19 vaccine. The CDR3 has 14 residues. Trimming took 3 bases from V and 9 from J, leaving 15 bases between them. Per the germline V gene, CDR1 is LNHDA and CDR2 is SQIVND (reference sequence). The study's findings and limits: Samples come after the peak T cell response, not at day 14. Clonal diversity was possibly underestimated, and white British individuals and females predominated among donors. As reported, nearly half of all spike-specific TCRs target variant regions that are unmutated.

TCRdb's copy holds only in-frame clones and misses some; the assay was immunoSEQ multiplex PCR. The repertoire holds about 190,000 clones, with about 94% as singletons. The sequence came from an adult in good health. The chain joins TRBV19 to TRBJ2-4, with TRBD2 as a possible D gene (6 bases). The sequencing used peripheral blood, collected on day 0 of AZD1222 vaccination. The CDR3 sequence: CASSIMGLGGIQYF. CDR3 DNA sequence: TGTGCCAGTAGTATTATGGGACTTGGGGGCATTCAGTACTTC.